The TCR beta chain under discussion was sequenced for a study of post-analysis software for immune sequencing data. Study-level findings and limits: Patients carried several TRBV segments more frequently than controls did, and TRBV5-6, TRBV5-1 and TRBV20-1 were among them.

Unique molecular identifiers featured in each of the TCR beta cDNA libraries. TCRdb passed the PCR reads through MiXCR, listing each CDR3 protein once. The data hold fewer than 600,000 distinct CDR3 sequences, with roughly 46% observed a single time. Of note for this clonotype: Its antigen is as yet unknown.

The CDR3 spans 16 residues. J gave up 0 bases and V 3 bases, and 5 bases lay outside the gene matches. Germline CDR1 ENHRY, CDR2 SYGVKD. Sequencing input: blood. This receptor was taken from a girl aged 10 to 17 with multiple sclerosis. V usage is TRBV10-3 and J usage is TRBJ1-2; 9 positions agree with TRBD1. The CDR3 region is CAISDRGQGTNYGYTF. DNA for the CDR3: TGTGCCATCAGTGACCGAGGACAGGGGACTAACTATGGCTACACCTTC.